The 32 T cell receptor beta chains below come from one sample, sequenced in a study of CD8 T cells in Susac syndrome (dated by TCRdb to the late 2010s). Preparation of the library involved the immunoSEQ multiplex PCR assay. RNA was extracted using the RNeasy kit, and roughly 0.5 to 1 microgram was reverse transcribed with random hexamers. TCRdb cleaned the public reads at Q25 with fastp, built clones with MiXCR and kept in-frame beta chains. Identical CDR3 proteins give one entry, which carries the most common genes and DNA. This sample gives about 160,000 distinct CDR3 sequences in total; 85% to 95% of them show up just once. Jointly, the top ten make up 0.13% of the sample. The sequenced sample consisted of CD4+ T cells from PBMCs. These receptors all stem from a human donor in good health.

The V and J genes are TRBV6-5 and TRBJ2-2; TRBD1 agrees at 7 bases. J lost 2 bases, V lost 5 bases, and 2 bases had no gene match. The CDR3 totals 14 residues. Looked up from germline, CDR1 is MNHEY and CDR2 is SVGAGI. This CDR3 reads CASSRQGNTGELFF. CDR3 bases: TGTGCCAGCAGTCGACAGGGAAACACCGGGGAGCTGTTTTTT.

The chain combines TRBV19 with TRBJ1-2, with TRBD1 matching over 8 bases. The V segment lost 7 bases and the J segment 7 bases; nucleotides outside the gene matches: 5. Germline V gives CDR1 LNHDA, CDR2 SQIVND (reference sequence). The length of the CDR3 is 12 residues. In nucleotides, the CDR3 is TGTGCCAGTAAGGACAGGGAGAGTGGCTACACCTTC. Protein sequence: CASKDRESGYTF.

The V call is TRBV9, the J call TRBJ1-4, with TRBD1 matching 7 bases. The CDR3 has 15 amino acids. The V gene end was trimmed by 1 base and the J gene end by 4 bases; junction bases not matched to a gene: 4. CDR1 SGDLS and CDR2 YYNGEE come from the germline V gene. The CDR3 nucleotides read TGTGCCAGCAGCGTAACAGGGGCCCTTAATGAAAAACTGTTTTTT. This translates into CASSVTGALNEKLFF.

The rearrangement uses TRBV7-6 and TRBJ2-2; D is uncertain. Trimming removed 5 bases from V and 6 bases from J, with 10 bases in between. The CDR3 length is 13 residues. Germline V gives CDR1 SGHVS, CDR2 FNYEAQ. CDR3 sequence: CASSVQWPGELFF. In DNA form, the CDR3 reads TGTGCCAGCAGCGTCCAATGGCCCGGGGAGCTGTTTTTT. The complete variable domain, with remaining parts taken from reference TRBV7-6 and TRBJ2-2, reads GAGVSQSPRYKVTKRGQDVALRCDPISGHVSLYWYRQALGQGPEFLTYFNYEAQQDKSGLPNDRFSAERPEGSISTLTIQRTEQRDSAMYRCASSVQWPGELFFGEGSRLTVL.

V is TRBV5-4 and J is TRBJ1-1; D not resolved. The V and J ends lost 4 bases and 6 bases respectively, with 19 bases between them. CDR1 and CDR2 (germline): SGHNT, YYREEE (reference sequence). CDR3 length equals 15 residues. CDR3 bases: TGTGCCAGCAGCACCACGGGCGGGGATTGGGCTGAAGCTTTCTTT. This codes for CASSTTGGDWAEAFF.

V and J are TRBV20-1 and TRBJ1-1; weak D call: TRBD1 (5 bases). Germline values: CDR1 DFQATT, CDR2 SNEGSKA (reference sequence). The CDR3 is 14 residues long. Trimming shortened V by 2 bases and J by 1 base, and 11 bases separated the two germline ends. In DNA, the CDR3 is TGCAGTGCTAGACCAGAGGGGAGGAACACTGAAGCTTTCTTT. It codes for CSARPEGRNTEAFF.

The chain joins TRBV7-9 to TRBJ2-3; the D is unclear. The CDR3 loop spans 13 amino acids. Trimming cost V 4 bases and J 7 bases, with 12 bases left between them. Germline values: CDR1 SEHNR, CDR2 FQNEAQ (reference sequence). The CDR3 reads CASSSQSPNTQYF. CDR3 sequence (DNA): TGTGCCAGCAGCTCCCAGAGTCCAAATACGCAGTATTTT.

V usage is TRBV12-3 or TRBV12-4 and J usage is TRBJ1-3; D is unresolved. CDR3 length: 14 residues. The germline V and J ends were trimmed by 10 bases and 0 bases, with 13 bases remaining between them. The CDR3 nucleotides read TGTGCCACCGCGAAGACACCCTCTGGAAACACCATATATTTT. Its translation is CATAKTPSGNTIYF.

The CDR3 reads CASSPGGGEETQYF. The CDR3 region has the DNA TGTGCCAGCAGCCCGGGCGGCGGAGAGGAGACCCAGTACTTC. The J gene is TRBJ2-5, the V gene TRBV3-1; no definite D call. V was cut by 4 bases and J by 5 bases, with 14 bases left in between. Germline V CDR1 and CDR2: LGHDT, YNNKEL (reference sequence). The CDR3 loop spans 14 amino acids.

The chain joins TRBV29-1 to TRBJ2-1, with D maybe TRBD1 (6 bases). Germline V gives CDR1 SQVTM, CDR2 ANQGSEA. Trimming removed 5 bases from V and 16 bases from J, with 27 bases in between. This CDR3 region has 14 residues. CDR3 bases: TGCAGCGTTTTCCGGGACACCCTTGGATATCTCAGTTTCTTC. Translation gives CSVFRDTLGYLSFF.

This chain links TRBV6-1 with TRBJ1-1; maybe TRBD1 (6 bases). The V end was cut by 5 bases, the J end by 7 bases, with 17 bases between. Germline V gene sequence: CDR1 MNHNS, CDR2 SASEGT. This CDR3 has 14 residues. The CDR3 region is CASSRNREPLEAFF. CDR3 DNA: TGTGCCAGCAGTAGAAACAGGGAACCCCTTGAAGCTTTCTTT.

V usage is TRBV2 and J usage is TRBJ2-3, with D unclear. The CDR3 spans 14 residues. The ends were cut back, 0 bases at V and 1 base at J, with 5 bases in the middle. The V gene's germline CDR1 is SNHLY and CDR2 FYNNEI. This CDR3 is CASSEAWGTDTQYF. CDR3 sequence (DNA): TGTGCCAGCAGTGAAGCTTGGGGCACAGATACGCAGTATTTT. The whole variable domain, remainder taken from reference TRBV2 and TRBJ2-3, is EPEVTQTPSHQVTQMGQEVILRCVPISNHLYFYWYRQILGQKVEFLVSFYNNEISEKSEIFDDQFSVERPDGSNFTLKIRSTKLEDSAMYFCASSEAWGTDTQYFGPGTRLTVL.

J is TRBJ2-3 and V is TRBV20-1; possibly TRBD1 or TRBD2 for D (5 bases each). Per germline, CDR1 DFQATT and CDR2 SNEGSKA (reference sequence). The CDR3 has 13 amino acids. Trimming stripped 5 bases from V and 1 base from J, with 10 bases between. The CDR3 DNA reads TGCAGTGCTCTCGGGGCCGGCACAGATACGCAGTATTTT. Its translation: CSALGAGTDTQYF.

The CDR3 sequence is CAWGQPQETQYF. The CDR3 nucleotides read TGTGCCTGGGGGCAGCCCCAAGAGACCCAGTACTTC. This chain joins TRBV30 and TRBJ2-5; D call uncertain. Germline CDR1 and CDR2: GTSNPN and SVGIG (reference sequence). This CDR3 is 12 amino acids long. Trimming took 5 bases from V and 1 from J, leaving 8 bases between them.

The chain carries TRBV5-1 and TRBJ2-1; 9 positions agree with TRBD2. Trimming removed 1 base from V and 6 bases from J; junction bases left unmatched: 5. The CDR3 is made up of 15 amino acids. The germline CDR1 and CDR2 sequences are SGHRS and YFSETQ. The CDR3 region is CASSLSGGTLNEQFF. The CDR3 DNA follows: TGCGCCAGCAGCTTGAGCGGGGGGACCCTCAATGAGCAGTTCTTC.

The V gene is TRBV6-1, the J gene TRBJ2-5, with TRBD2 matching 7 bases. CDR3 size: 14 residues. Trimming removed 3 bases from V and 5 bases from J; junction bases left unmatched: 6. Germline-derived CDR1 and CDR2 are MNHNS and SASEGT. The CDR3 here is CASSDIAGVETQYF. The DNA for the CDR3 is TGTGCCAGCAGTGATATTGCGGGGGTCGAGACCCAGTACTTC.

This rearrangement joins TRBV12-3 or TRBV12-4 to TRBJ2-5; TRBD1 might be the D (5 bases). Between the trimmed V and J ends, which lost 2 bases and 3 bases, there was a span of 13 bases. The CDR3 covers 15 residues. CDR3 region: CASSLMAGKEETQYF. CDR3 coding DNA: TGTGCCAGCAGTTTAATGGCAGGGAAGGAAGAGACCCAGTACTTC.

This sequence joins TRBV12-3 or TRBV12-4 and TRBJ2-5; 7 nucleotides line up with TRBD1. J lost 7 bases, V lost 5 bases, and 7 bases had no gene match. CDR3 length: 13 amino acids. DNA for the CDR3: TGTGCCAGCAGTCAGGGACAGTCGGGGACCCAGTACTTC. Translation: CASSQGQSGTQYF.

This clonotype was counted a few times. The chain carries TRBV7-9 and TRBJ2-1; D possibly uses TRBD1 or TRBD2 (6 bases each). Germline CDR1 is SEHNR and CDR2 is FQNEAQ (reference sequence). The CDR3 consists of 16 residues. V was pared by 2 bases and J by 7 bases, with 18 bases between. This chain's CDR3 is CASSLLQGRLRNEQFF. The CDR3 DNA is TGTGCCAGCAGCTTACTTCAGGGGAGGTTAAGGAATGAGCAGTTCTTC.

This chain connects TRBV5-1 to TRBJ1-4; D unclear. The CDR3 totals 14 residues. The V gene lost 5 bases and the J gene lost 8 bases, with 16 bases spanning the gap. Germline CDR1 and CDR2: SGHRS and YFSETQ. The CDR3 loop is CASSLDPGEEKLFF. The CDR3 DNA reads TGCGCCAGCAGTCTGGACCCGGGCGAGGAAAAACTGTTTTTT.

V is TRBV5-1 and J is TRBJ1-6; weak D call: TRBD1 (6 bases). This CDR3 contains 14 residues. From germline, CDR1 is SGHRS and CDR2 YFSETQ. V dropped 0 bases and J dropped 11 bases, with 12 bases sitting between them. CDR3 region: CASSLGQGNPPLHF. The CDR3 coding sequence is TGCGCCAGCAGCTTGGGGCAGGGGAACCCACCCCTCCACTTT.

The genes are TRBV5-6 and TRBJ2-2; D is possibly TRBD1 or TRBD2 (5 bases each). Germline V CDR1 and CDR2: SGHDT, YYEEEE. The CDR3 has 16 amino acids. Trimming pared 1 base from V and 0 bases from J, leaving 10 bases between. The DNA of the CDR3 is TGTGCCAGCAGCTTGTTGGGGGTTACGAACACCGGGGAGCTGTTTTTT. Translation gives CASSLLGVTNTGELFF. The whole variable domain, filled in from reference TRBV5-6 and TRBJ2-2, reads DAGVTQSPTHLIKTRGQQVTLRCSPKSGHDTVSWYQQALGQGPQFIFQYYEEEERQRGNFPDRFSGHQFPNYSSELNVNALLLGDSALYLCASSLLGVTNTGELFFGEGSRLTVL.

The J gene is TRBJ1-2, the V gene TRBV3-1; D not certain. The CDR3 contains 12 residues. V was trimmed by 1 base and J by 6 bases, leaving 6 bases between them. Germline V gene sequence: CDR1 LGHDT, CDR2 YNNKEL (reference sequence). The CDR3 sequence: CASSQVADGYTF. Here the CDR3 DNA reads TGTGCCAGCAGCCAAGTGGCCGATGGCTACACCTTC.

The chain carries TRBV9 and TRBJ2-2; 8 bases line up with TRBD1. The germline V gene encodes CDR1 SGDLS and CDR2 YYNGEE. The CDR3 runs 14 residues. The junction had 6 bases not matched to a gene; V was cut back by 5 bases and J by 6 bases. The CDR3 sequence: CASRPDRAAGELFF. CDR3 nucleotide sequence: TGTGCCAGCAGGCCGGACAGGGCCGCCGGGGAGCTGTTTTTT. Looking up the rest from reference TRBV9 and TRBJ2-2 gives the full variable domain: DSGVTQTPKHLITATGQRVTLRCSPRSGDLSVYWYQQSLDQGLQFLIQYYNGEERAKGNILERFSAQQFPDLHSELNLSSLELGDSALYFCASRPDRAAGELFFGEGSRLTVL.

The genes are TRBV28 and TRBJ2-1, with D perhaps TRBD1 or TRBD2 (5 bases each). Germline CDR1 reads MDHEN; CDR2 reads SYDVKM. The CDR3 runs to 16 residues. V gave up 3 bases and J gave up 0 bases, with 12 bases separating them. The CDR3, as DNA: TGTGCCAGCAGTTTTGAGGGACCCAGCTCCTACAATGAGCAGTTCTTC. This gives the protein CASSFEGPSSYNEQFF.

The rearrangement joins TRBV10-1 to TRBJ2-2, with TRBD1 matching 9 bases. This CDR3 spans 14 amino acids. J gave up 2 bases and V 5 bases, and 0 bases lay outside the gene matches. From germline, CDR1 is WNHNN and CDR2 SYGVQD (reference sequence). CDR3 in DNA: TGCGCCAGCAGTACAGGGGGCAACACCGGGGAGCTGTTTTTT. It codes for CASSTGGNTGELFF.

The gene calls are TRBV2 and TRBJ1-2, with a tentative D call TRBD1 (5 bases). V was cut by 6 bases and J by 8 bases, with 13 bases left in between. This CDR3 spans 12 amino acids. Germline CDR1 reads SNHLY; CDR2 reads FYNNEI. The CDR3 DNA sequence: TGTGCCAGCAGCCCGGGGGTACGGGGCTACACCTTC. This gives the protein CASSPGVRGYTF.

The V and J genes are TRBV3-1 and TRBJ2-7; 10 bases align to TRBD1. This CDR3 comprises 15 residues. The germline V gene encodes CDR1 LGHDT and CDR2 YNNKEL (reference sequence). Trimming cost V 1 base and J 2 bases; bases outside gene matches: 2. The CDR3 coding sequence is TGTGCCAGCAGCCAAGGGACAGGGGGTACCTACGAGCAGTACTTC. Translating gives CASSQGTGGTYEQYF.

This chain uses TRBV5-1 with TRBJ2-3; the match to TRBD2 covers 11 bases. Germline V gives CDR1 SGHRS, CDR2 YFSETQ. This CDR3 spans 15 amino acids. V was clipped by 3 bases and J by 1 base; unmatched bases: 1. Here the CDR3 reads CASSYSGGGTDTQYF. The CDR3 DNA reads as TGCGCCAGCAGCTATAGCGGGGGGGGCACAGATACGCAGTATTTT.

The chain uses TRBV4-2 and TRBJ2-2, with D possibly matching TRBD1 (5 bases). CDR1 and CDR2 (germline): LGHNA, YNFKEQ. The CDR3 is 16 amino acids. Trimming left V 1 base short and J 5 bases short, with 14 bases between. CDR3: CASSQAQGGLTGELFF. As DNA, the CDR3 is TGTGCCAGCAGCCAAGCTCAGGGCGGATTGACCGGGGAGCTGTTTTTT.

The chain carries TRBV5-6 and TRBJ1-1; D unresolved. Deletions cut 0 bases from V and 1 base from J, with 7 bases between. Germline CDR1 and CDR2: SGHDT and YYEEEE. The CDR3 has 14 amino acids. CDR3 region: CASSLAGRNTEAFF. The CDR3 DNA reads TGTGCCAGCAGCTTGGCGGGCCGGAACACTGAAGCTTTCTTT.

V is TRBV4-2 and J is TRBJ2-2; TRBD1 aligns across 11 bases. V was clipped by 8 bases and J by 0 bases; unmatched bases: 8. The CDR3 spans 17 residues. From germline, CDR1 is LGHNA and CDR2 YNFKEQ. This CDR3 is CASRRTGGAPNTGELFF. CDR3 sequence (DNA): TGTGCCAGCCGCAGGACAGGGGGCGCCCCGAACACCGGGGAGCTGTTTTTT.